The 12 T cell receptor beta chains presented below share a single source sample, sequenced in a study of CD8+ T cells in alopecia areata. As for treatment: oral pan-JAK inhibitor, 5-10 mg twice daily. Extraction and reverse transcription of RNA yielded cDNA as the sequencing template. Method: immunoSEQ multiplex PCR; TCRdb's copy keeps in-frame clones and lacks some. This repertoire shows about 180,000 clones, roughly 60% found once; its top ten account for 16%. This sample comprised CD4+ T cells sorted from blood, obtained at approximately week 60, from a patient treated with tofacitinib. These receptors all stem from a human donor with alopecia areata.

The rearrangement links TRBV7-7 to TRBJ2-5, with 8 bases aligning to TRBD1. Per the germline V gene, CDR1 is SSHAT and CDR2 is FNYEAQ (reference sequence). This CDR3 comprises 12 residues. The CDR3 spells CASGQGRETQYF. The CDR3 nucleotides read TGTGCTAGCGGACAGGGACGCGAGACCCAGTACTTC.

This clone was seen only a few times. This chain uses TRBV2 with TRBJ1-6; possible D gene TRBD1, 5 bases. V was shortened by 5 bases and J by 7 bases, with 12 bases between the two germline ends. The CDR3 runs to 14 residues. CDR1 SNHLY and CDR2 FYNNEI come from the germline V gene. This CDR3 reads CASSRSGLNSPLHF. As DNA, the CDR3 is TGTGCCAGCAGTCGATCGGGGCTAAATTCACCCCTCCACTTT.

The table lists this clone with a few counts. The chain joins TRBV7-2 to TRBJ1-1; D unresolved. The germline CDR1 and CDR2 sequences are SGHTA and FQGNSA. This CDR3 comprises 13 residues. V lost 3 bases and J lost 1, with 6 bases in between. DNA for the CDR3: TGTGCCAGCAGCTTTGTAAGGAACACTGAAGCTTTCTTT. The encoded protein is CASSFVRNTEAFF.

The chain combines TRBV7-9 with TRBJ2-3; D gene ambiguous. The CDR3 spans 12 residues. Germline CDR1 reads SEHNR; CDR2 reads FQNEAQ (reference sequence). V lost 5 bases and J lost 3, with 6 bases in between. The CDR3 region is CASSRVTDTQYF. The CDR3 coding sequence is TGTGCCAGCAGCCGTGTAACAGATACGCAGTATTTT.

The chain combines TRBV5-6 with TRBJ2-6; a possible D gene is TRBD2 (6 bases). V was cut by 6 bases and J by 0 bases, with 13 bases left in between. This CDR3 is 16 amino acids long. Germline V lookup: CDR1 SGHDT, CDR2 YYEEEE. CDR3 region: CASNPGLHSGANVLTF. The CDR3 DNA reads TGTGCCAGCAACCCGGGACTGCACTCTGGGGCCAACGTCCTGACTTTC.

The chain links TRBV29-1 to TRBJ2-3; TRBD2 matches at 7 bases. This CDR3 contains 12 residues. Germline lookup yields CDR1 SQVTM and CDR2 ANQGSEA. The CDR3 is CSSRLAADTQYF. The CDR3 DNA reads TGCAGTTCCCGCCTAGCGGCGGATACGCAGTATTTT.

CDR3 DNA sequence: TGCAGCGTTGTGAGGGGGAGCTATGGCTACACCTTC. This gives the protein CSVVRGSYGYTF. V and J are TRBV29-1 and TRBJ1-2, with a possible D match to TRBD1 (6 bases). CDR1 is SQVTM and CDR2 is ANQGSEA in the germline V gene. The CDR3 extends over 12 amino acids. The ends were cut back, 4 bases at V and 4 bases at J, with 10 bases in the middle.

Only one count was recorded for this clone. Here the CDR3 reads CASSQQGDEQYF. DNA for the CDR3: TGTGCCAGCAGCCAACAGGGAGACGAGCAGTACTTC. The V gene is TRBV6-1, the J gene TRBJ2-7, with D perhaps TRBD1 (6 bases). Trimming removed 6 bases from V and 5 bases from J, with 11 bases in between. The CDR3 extends over 12 amino acids. Germline CDR1 reads MNHNS; CDR2 reads SASEGT.

This sequence joins TRBV29-1 and TRBJ2-7, with D possibly being TRBD1 (6 bases). This CDR3 comprises 14 residues. CDR1 and CDR2 (germline): SQVTM, ANQGSEA. V lost 4 bases to trimming and J lost 2 bases, with 15 bases between them. This chain's CDR3 is CSVVSRDTTYEQYF. The CDR3 nucleotides are TGCAGCGTTGTGTCGAGGGACACCACCTACGAGCAGTACTTC.

This chain joins TRBV27 and TRBJ1-6; D remains unclear. CDR1 and CDR2 (germline): MNHEY, SMNVEV (reference sequence). The CDR3 contains 13 residues. Trimming cost V 5 bases and J 6 bases, with 8 bases left between them. This chain's CDR3 is CASSRSSNSPLHF. CDR3 coding DNA: TGTGCCAGCAGTCGGAGCTCTAATTCACCCCTCCACTTT.

The chain recombines TRBV7-2 with TRBJ2-4; 8 bases line up with TRBD1. The junction had 9 bases not matched to a gene; V was cut back by 5 bases and J by 6 bases. The CDR3 runs to 15 residues. Looked up from germline, CDR1 is SGHTA and CDR2 is FQGNSA. Here the CDR3 reads CASSTRTGRGNIQYF. CDR3 nucleotide sequence: TGTGCCAGCAGCACACGGACAGGGCGAGGAAACATTCAGTACTTC.

CDR3 residues: CASSRDGGTGELFF. Written as DNA, the CDR3 is TGTGCCAGCAGTAGGGATGGCGGCACCGGGGAGCTGTTTTTT. The chain uses TRBV2 and TRBJ2-2; D gene ambiguous. CDR3 length: 14 residues. Germline V CDR1 and CDR2: SNHLY, FYNNEI. V lost 5 bases and J lost 4, with 11 bases in between.